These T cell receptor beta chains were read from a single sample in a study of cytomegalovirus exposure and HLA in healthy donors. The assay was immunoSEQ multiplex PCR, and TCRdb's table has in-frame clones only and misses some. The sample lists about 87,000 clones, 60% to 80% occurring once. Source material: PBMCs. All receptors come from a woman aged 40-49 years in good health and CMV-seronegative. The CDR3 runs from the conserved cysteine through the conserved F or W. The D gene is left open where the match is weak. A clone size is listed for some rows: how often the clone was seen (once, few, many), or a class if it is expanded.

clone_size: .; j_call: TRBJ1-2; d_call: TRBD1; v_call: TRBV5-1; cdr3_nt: TGCGCCAGCAGCTTGGGGACAGTGGACAGGGGCTACACCTTC; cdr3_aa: CASSLGTVDRGYTF
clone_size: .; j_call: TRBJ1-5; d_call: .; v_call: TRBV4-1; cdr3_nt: TGCGCCAGCAGCCAAGATTGGGGCGATGAAGGCAATCAGCCCCAGAATTTT; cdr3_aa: CASSQDWGDEGNQPQNF
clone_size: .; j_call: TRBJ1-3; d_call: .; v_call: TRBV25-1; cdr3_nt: TGTGCCACCCGACGGACGGGAGGAAACACCATATATTTT; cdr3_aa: CATRRTGGNTIYF
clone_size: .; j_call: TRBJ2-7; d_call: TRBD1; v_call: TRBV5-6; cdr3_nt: TGTGCCAGCAGCTTGGGACAGGGTATATACGAGCAGTACTTC; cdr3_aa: CASSLGQGIYEQYF
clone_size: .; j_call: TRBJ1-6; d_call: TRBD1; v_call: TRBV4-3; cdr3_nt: TGCGCCAGCAGCCGAGGACAGGGCGCCTATAATTCACCCCTCCACTTT; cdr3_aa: CASSRGQGAYNSPLHF
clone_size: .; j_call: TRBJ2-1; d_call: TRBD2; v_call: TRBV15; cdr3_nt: TGTGCCACCAGCAGTTCCCCGGGACTAGCGAAGTACAATGAGCAGTTCTTC; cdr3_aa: CATSSSPGLAKYNEQFF
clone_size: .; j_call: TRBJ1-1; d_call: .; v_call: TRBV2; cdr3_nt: TGTGCCAGCTCCCGGACAGAGACGATGAACACTGAAGCTTTCTTT; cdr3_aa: CASSRTETMNTEAFF
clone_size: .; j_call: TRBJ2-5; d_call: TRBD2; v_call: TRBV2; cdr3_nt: TGTGCCAGCAGTGAAGGGGGGACTATCAGGGAGACCCAGTACTTC; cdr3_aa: CASSEGGTIRETQYF
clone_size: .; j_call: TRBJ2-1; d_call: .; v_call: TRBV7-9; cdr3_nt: TGTGCCAGCAGCGCCACTAGCCCCAATGAGCAGTTCTTC; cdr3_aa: CASSATSPNEQFF
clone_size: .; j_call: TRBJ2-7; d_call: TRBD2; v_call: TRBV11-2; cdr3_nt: TGTGCCAGCAGCCTAGAGCGGGGGCCCTACGAGCAGTACTTC; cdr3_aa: CASSLERGPYEQYF
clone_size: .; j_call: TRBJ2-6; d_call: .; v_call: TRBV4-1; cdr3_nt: TGCGCCAGCAGCCAAGAGCCCCGGGAACCTAACTCTGGGGCCAACGTCCTGACTTTC; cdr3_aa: CASSQEPREPNSGANVLTF
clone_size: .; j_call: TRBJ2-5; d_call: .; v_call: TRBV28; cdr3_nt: TGTGCCAGCAGTTTCGGGACACTAAAACAAGAGACCCAGTACTTC; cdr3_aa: CASSFGTLKQETQYF
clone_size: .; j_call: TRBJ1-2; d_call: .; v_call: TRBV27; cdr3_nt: .; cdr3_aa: CASSSGQGNHYGYTF
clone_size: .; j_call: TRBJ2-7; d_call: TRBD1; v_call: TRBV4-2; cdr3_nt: TGTGCCAGCAGCCAAGACCCCTGGGGACAGGTGTACTTC; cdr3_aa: CASSQDPWGQVYF
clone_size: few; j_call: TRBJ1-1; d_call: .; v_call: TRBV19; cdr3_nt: TGTGCCAGTAGCCCCACAGGGATGAACACTGAAGCTTTCTTT; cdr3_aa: CASSPTGMNTEAFF
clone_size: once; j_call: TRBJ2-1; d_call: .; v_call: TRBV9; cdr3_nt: TGTGCCAGCAGCGTAGACCCGCGGTCAAATGAGCAGTTCTTC; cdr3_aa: CASSVDPRSNEQFF
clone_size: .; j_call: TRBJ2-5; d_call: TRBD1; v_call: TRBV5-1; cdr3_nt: TGCGCCAGCAGCCCTGACAGGGTTCGGATCGAGTACCAAGAGACCCAGTACTTC; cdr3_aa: CASSPDRVRIEYQETQYF
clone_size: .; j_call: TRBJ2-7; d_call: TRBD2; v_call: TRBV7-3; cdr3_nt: TGTGCCAGCAGCTTAACTGGCGCTAGCGGGGCCTACTACGAGCAGTACTTC; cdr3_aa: CASSLTGASGAYYEQYF
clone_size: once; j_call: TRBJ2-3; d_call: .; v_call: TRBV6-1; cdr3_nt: TGTGCCAGCAGTGCCGGACTCGCTAGCACAGATACGCAGTATTTT; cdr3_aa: CASSAGLASTDTQYF
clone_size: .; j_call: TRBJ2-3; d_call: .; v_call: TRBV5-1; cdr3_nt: TGCGCCAGCAGCATTGGGGTACAGGGTAGCACAGATACGCAGTATTTT; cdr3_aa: CASSIGVQGSTDTQYF
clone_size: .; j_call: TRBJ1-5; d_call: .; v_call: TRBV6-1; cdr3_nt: TGTGCCAGCAGTGAAGCTGTCGGATTCAGGGCCAATCAGCCCCAGCATTTT; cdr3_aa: CASSEAVGFRANQPQHF
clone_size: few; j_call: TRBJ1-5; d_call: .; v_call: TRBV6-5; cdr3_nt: TGTGCCAGCAGTTCGTCTGGGAGGTTAGGTCAGCCCCAGCATTTT; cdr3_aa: CASSSSGRLGQPQHF
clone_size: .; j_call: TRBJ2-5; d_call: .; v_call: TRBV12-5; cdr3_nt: TGTGCTAGTGGTCCCACAGGGATGTACCAAGAGACCCAGTACTTC; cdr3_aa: CASGPTGMYQETQYF
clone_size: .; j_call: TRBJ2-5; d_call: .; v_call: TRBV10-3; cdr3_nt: TGTGCCATCAGCTCTCGACTCCAAGAGACCCAGTACTTC; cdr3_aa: CAISSRLQETQYF
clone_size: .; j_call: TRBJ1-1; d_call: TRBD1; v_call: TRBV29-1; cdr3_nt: TGCAGCGTCCAACCTTTGGGACAGCTCCCGAACACTGAAGCTTTCTTT; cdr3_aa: CSVQPLGQLPNTEAFF
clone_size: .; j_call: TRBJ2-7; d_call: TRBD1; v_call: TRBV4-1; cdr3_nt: TGCGCCAGCAGCCCACCGGGACAGGGGATGTGGGCGTACTTC; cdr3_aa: CASSPPGQGMWAYF
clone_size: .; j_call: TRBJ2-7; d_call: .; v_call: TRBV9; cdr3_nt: TGTGCCAGCAGCGTAGACAGTGCCCATTCCTACGAGCAGTACTTC; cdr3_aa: CASSVDSAHSYEQYF
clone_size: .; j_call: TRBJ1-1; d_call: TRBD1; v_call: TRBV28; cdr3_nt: TGTGCCAGCAGTTACGAGGGGGCGCGCACTGAAGCTTTCTTT; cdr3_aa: CASSYEGARTEAFF
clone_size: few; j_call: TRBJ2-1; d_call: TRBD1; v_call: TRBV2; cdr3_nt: TGTGCCAGCTCCCGCGGCGGACAGGGTACGGATGAGCAGTTCTTC; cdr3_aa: CASSRGGQGTDEQFF
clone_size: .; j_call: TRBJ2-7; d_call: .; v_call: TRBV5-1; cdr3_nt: TGCGCCAGCAGCCTAGACCCGAATTACGAGCAGTACTTC; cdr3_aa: CASSLDPNYEQYF
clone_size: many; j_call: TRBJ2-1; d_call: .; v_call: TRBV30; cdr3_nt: TGTGCCTGGGAGGAGGGGGGGATCTACAATGAGCAGTTCTTC; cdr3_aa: CAWEEGGIYNEQFF
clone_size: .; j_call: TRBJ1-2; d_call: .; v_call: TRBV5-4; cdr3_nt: TGTGCCAGCAGTCAAGGCCGAACAGCAAACTATGGCTACACCTTC; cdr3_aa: CASSQGRTANYGYTF